This passage covers 17 T cell receptor beta chains from one sample sequenced in a study of OX40 agonist ivuxolimab in advanced cancers. The method was immunoSEQ multiplex PCR; TCRdb's version includes in-frame clones alone and lacks a portion of them. The sample includes 70,000 or so clones, approximately 81% of them seen just once. This specimen was CD4+ or CD8+ T cells sorted from blood, taken in a trial of the OX40 agonist ivuxolimab. The receptors come from an adult with an advanced solid tumor such as melanoma, head and neck, liver or kidney cancer.

This clone appeared a few times. The J gene is TRBJ2-7, the V gene TRBV7-2, with D possibly being TRBD1 (5 bases). The germline CDR1 and CDR2 sequences are SGHTA and FQGNSA. Trimming pared 6 bases from V and 2 bases from J, leaving 17 bases between. The CDR3 has 15 amino acids. This chain's CDR3 is CASSLSGLLPYEQYF. The CDR3 DNA follows: TGTGCCAGCAGTCTTTCAGGGCTACTCCCCTACGAGCAGTACTTC.

The J gene is TRBJ2-3, the V gene TRBV19; TRBD1 matches at 8 bases. The J segment lost 0 bases and the V segment lost 9 bases, leaving 8 bases of the junction unmatched. This CDR3 contains 15 residues. CDR1 and CDR2 (germline): LNHDA, SQIVND (reference sequence). The CDR3 DNA follows: TGTGCCAGCAAGGACAGGGCGTTTAGCACAGATACGCAGTATTTT. Protein product: CASKDRAFSTDTQYF.

V and J are TRBV6-1 and TRBJ1-5; 10 positions match TRBD1. CDR3 length: 15 residues. Germline CDR1 is MNHNS and CDR2 is SASEGT. With V trimmed by 1 base and J by 5 bases, 2 bases remained unmatched. The CDR3 is CASSEGQGAYQPQHF. CDR3 nucleotides: TGTGCCAGCAGTGAAGGACAGGGGGCATATCAGCCCCAGCATTTT.

V is TRBV4-1 and J is TRBJ1-2, with a weak D call TRBD1 (5 bases). Per germline, CDR1 MGHRA and CDR2 YSYEKL. V lost 0 bases to trimming and J lost 7 bases, with 21 bases between them. This CDR3 contains 17 residues. CDR3 sequence (DNA): TGCGCCAGCAGCCAAGAAAGGGGCCAGGGTCTTATAAGTGGCTACACCTTC. This sequence encodes CASSQERGQGLISGYTF.

The chain combines TRBV18 with TRBJ1-1; D unresolved. Germline-derived CDR1 and CDR2 are KGHSH and LQKENI. This CDR3 is built from 11 residues. The germline V and J ends were trimmed by 2 bases and 5 bases, with 3 bases remaining between them. CDR3 nucleotide sequence: TGTGCCAGCTCACCAAGTACTGAAGCTTTCTTT. Protein product: CASSPSTEAFF.

In this sample, this clone turned up a few times. The chain joins TRBV6-1 to TRBJ2-2; possibly TRBD1 for D (7 bases). V was shortened by 5 bases and J by 6 bases, with 13 bases between the two germline ends. The CDR3 extends over 14 amino acids. The germline CDR1 and CDR2 sequences are MNHNS and SASEGT. CDR3 residues: CASSRQGGPGELFF. In DNA form, the CDR3 reads TGTGCCAGCAGTCGACAGGGAGGTCCCGGGGAGCTGTTTTTT.

The chain links TRBV10-3 to TRBJ1-5; D may be TRBD1 (6 bases). V lost 4 bases, J lost 3 bases, and 13 bases lay in between. Germline CDR1 is ENHRY and CDR2 is SYGVKD. CDR3 length: 15 residues. Here the CDR3 DNA reads TGTGCCATCAGTGCCCGTGGACAGTCCAATCAGCCCCAGCATTTT. Encoded protein: CAISARGQSNQPQHF.

The genes are TRBV5-8 and TRBJ2-1, with D possibly matching TRBD1 (7 bases). The CDR3 sequence is 15 residues long. Between the trimmed V and J ends, which lost 0 bases and 9 bases, there was a span of 16 bases. Germline V lookup: CDR1 SGHTS, CDR2 YDEGEE. The CDR3 sequence: CASSLARGEVREQFF. In DNA, the CDR3 is TGTGCCAGCAGCTTGGCCAGGGGGGAGGTCCGTGAGCAGTTCTTC.

V gene TRBV2 combines with J gene TRBJ2-5, with 8 bases identical to TRBD2. The ends lost 3 bases at V and 3 bases at J; junction bases unmatched: 9. The CDR3 totals 16 residues. The germline V gene encodes CDR1 SNHLY and CDR2 FYNNEI. The CDR3 DNA is TGTGCCAGCAGTGACTTCCCGGGACTAGTAGAAGAGACCCAGTACTTC. Translation gives CASSDFPGLVEETQYF. The entire variable domain, with the rest obtained from reference TRBV2 and TRBJ2-5, is as follows: EPEVTQTPSHQVTQMGQEVILRCVPISNHLYFYWYRQILGQKVEFLVSFYNNEISEKSEIFDDQFSVERPDGSNFTLKIRSTKLEDSAMYFCASSDFPGLVEETQYFGPGTRLLVL.

V gene TRBV5-4 combines with J gene TRBJ2-3, with a possible D match to TRBD1 (5 bases). V dropped 2 bases and J dropped 5 bases, with 15 bases sitting between them. In germline, CDR1 is SGHNT, CDR2 YYREEE (reference sequence). The CDR3 extends over 15 amino acids. The CDR3 loop reads CASSFRVGPGDTQYF. CDR3 coding DNA: TGTGCCAGCAGCTTCCGCGTGGGGCCGGGAGATACGCAGTATTTT.

This rearrangement joins TRBV30 to TRBJ1-2; 10 bases line up with TRBD1. V lost 5 bases, J lost 3 bases, and 0 bases stayed unmatched. The CDR3 has 12 residues. From germline, CDR1 is GTSNPN and CDR2 SVGIG (reference sequence). As DNA, the CDR3 is TGTGCCTGGGGACAGGGGGACTATGGCTACACCTTC. This encodes CAWGQGDYGYTF.

The V gene is TRBV6-5, the J gene TRBJ2-5, with no clear D. Germline V lookup: CDR1 MNHEY, CDR2 SVGAGI. Trimming stripped 4 bases from V and 2 bases from J, with 17 bases between. This CDR3 is 16 amino acids long. The CDR3 nucleotides read TGTGCCAGCAGTTCGCTCTTCTTAGCCGGGCAAGAGACCCAGTACTTC. Protein: CASSSLFLAGQETQYF.

The rearrangement links TRBV5-5 to TRBJ1-2; D unclear. CDR3 length equals 15 residues. V was trimmed by 3 bases and J by 2 bases, leaving 14 bases between them. The V gene's germline CDR1 is SGHKS and CDR2 YYEKEE (reference sequence). CDR3 loop: CASSSRPGVNYGYTF. The CDR3 DNA reads TGTGCCAGCAGCTCCCGACCGGGCGTAAACTATGGCTACACCTTC.

The J gene is TRBJ1-5, the V gene TRBV6-1; possible D gene TRBD1, 6 bases. Germline V CDR1 and CDR2: MNHNS, SASEGT. The CDR3 runs 15 residues. V was cut by 4 bases and J by 0 bases, with 10 bases left in between. CDR3 DNA: TGTGCCAGCAGTGGGGGGACAAATAGCAATCAGCCCCAGCATTTT. Encoded protein: CASSGGTNSNQPQHF.

The chain is built from TRBV28 and TRBJ1-3, with 9 bases that match TRBD1. Germline CDR1 MDHEN, CDR2 SYDVKM. With V trimmed by 1 base and J by 0 bases, 7 bases remained unmatched. The CDR3 loop spans 18 amino acids. The CDR3 spells CASSLSGQGTNSGNTIYF. In nucleotides, the CDR3 is TGTGCCAGCAGTTTATCAGGACAGGGGACTAACTCTGGAAACACCATATATTTT.

The chain is built from TRBV4-2 and TRBJ1-2; 7 bases match TRBD1. V gave up 4 bases and J gave up 4 bases; unmatched junction bases: 9. This CDR3 is built from 15 residues. Germline V gene data show CDR1 as LGHNA and CDR2 as YNFKEQ. This chain's CDR3 is CASSRGQLGLYGYTF. Here the CDR3 DNA reads TGTGCCAGCAGCCGGGGACAGCTTGGGCTCTATGGCTACACCTTC.

CDR3: CASRSGTGNQPQHF. CDR3 in DNA: TGTGCCAGCAGGTCCGGGACAGGTAATCAGCCCCAGCATTTT. V gene TRBV28 combines with J gene TRBJ1-5; 8 positions match TRBD1. Germline CDR1 is MDHEN and CDR2 is SYDVKM. Losses at the gene ends were 6 bases for V and 4 bases for J; bases not matched to a gene: 5. The CDR3 length is 14 residues. Combining the CDR3 with reference TRBV28 and TRBJ1-5 gives the whole variable domain DVKVTQSSRYLVKRTGEKVFLECVQDMDHENMFWYRQDPGLGLRLIYFSYDVKMKEKGDIPEGYSVSREKKERFSLILESASTNQTSMYLCASRSGTGNQPQHFGDGTRLSIL.